A selection of T cell receptor beta chains follows, all from one sample in a study of blood T cell repertoires in COVID-19. The repertoire was sequenced with immunoSEQ multiplex PCR; TCRdb's copy has only in-frame clones and lacks some. The sample lists over 350,000 clones; roughly 90% were seen once. Sequenced material: peripheral blood. The receptors were sampled from a woman aged 25 to 39 with acute or convalescent COVID-19. The CDR3 runs from the conserved cysteine through the conserved F or W. A D gene is named only where the DNA matches it firmly.

d_call: -; v_call: TRBV5-1; j_call: TRBJ2-3; cdr3_aa: CASSGVEHTQYF
d_call: -; v_call: TRBV6-5; j_call: TRBJ1-5; cdr3_aa: CASTQTYNQPQHF
d_call: TRBD1; v_call: TRBV28; j_call: TRBJ2-7; cdr3_aa: CASSRQGRRGNYEQYF
d_call: TRBD2; v_call: TRBV7-9; j_call: TRBJ2-7; cdr3_aa: CASSPKGLADYEQYF
d_call: TRBD1; v_call: TRBV30; j_call: TRBJ2-2; cdr3_aa: CAWSRTGVETGELFF
d_call: -; v_call: TRBV19; j_call: TRBJ1-5; cdr3_aa: CASSTLRLGDQPQHF
d_call: TRBD1; v_call: TRBV28; j_call: TRBJ2-7; cdr3_aa: CASGSGGTYEQYF
d_call: -; v_call: TRBV7-9; j_call: TRBJ1-5; cdr3_aa: CASSSDGQINQPQHF
d_call: -; v_call: TRBV18; j_call: TRBJ1-1; cdr3_aa: CASSPPGGSTEAFF
d_call: -; v_call: TRBV12-1; j_call: TRBJ2-5; cdr3_aa: CASSFVSGLSRSSGMAQYF
d_call: TRBD1; v_call: TRBV6-5; j_call: TRBJ1-2; cdr3_aa: CASSSYSTGMGYTF
d_call: -; v_call: TRBV27; j_call: TRBJ2-5; cdr3_aa: CASKGGGETQYF